The 20 T cell receptor beta chains in this list originate from one sample, sequenced in a study of shared clonotypes between healthy human individuals. Clones were sequenced by immunoSEQ multiplex PCR, and TCRdb holds only the in-frame ones, with some missing. The data show hundreds of thousands of clones, with roughly 79% seen just once and around 12% held by the top ten. Material for sequencing was PBMCs. The receptors originated from a middle-aged woman in good health. Some clones in this sample may be carry-over from other donors' samples.

A remark on this clone: Other DNA sequences of this sample code for an identical CDR3. V and J are TRBV15 and TRBJ2-5; the D gene is possibly TRBD2 (5 bases). The CDR3 has 15 amino acids. Per the germline V gene, CDR1 is LNHNV and CDR2 is YYDKDF (reference sequence). V was shortened by 0 bases and J by 1 base, with 9 bases between the two germline ends. CDR3 amino acids: CATSRDRGFQETQYF. The CDR3 bases are TGTGCCACCAGCAGAGATCGGGGATTCCAAGAGACCCAGTACTTC.

The chain has TRBV27 and TRBJ1-1; D not resolved. Germline assignment: CDR1 MNHEY and CDR2 SMNVEV (reference sequence). The V gene lost 4 bases and the J gene lost 1 base, with 10 bases spanning the gap. CDR3 length equals 14 residues. CDR3 nucleotides: TGTGCCAGCAGTTCCTTACCGGGGAACACTGAAGCTTTCTTT. Its translation: CASSSLPGNTEAFF.

The gene calls are TRBV6-6 and TRBJ2-7, with no clear D. This CDR3 has 13 residues. Trimming stripped 2 bases from V and 3 bases from J, with 8 bases between. Germline-derived CDR1 and CDR2 are MNHNY and SVGAGI (reference sequence). The CDR3 sequence is CASSYGQLYEQYF. The CDR3 DNA reads as TGTGCCAGCAGTTACGGCCAGCTCTACGAGCAGTACTTC.

This clone was detected only once. The V call is TRBV19, the J call TRBJ2-1, with TRBD2 identical over 11 bases. The CDR3 length is 18 residues. Losses at the gene ends were 7 bases for V and 4 bases for J; bases not matched to a gene: 15. The germline V gene encodes CDR1 LNHDA and CDR2 SQIVND (reference sequence). The CDR3 DNA reads TGTGCCAGTACCCCGACAAACGTACTAGCGGGAGCGTACAATGAGCAGTTCTTC. It is translated as CASTPTNVLAGAYNEQFF.

This clone was observed once. The V and J genes are TRBV7-9 and TRBJ2-3; 9 positions agree with TRBD2. V shed 5 bases, J shed 2 bases, and the junction held 5 bases outside the gene matches. This CDR3 spans 15 amino acids. Germline V gene lookup returns CDR1 SEHNR and CDR2 FQNEAQ (reference sequence). The CDR3 DNA reads TGTGCCAGCAGCCCCCGACTAGCGGACACAGATACGCAGTATTTT. Protein: CASSPRLADTDTQYF.

This clone has only a few counts. This chain links TRBV5-1 with TRBJ2-5, with 8 bases fitting TRBD1. CDR3 length: 16 amino acids. The V segment lost 1 base and the J segment 5 bases; nucleotides outside the gene matches: 10. Germline V lookup: CDR1 SGHRS, CDR2 YFSETQ. Here the CDR3 DNA reads TGCGCCAGCAGCTTGATCCCACAGGGGGGCGAGGAGACCCAGTACTTC. Translating gives CASSLIPQGGEETQYF.

V gene TRBV18 combines with J gene TRBJ2-3, with no clear D. The V end was cut by 3 bases, the J end by 2 bases, with 9 bases between. The CDR3 extends over 14 amino acids. In germline, CDR1 is KGHSH, CDR2 LQKENI. The chain's CDR3 is CASSPARHTDTQYF. The CDR3, as DNA: TGTGCCAGCTCACCGGCGAGGCACACAGATACGCAGTATTTT.

The CDR3 loop reads CASSSQAGGNYNEQFF. CDR3 sequence (DNA): TGTGCCAGCAGTTCCCAAGCGGGAGGAAATTACAATGAGCAGTTCTTC. The chain is built from TRBV7-2 and TRBJ2-1, with TRBD2 matching over 9 bases. With V trimmed by 6 bases and J by 4 bases, 10 bases remained unmatched. Germline CDR1 SGHTA, CDR2 FQGNSA. CDR3 length equals 16 residues.

V gene TRBV18 combines with J gene TRBJ2-1; 7 bases map to TRBD1. Germline values: CDR1 KGHSH, CDR2 LQKENI. This CDR3 region has 14 residues. Trimming cost V 4 bases and J 5 bases; bases outside gene matches: 5. This chain's CDR3 is CASSQGARDNEQFF. DNA for the CDR3: TGTGCCAGCTCACAGGGGGCTAGGGACAATGAGCAGTTCTTC.

The CDR3 region is CASSPRTGEGGELFF. CDR3 nucleotides: TGTGCCAGCAGCCCGAGGACAGGGGAAGGCGGGGAGCTGTTTTTT. The V call is TRBV9, the J call TRBJ2-2, with TRBD1 matching 9 bases. The ends lost 4 bases at V and 7 bases at J; junction bases unmatched: 8. Germline assignment: CDR1 SGDLS and CDR2 YYNGEE. The CDR3 totals 15 residues.

The chain carries TRBV2 and TRBJ2-5; 9 bases fit TRBD2. The CDR3 extends over 14 amino acids. The V gene's germline CDR1 is SNHLY and CDR2 FYNNEI. The trim removed 6 bases at V and 5 bases at J, leaving 7 bases unmatched. CDR3 DNA: TGTGCCAGCAGGGAGACTAGCGGTTGGGAGACCCAGTACTTC. Amino acid sequence: CASRETSGWETQYF.

The chain employs TRBV28 and TRBJ2-5; 8 positions match TRBD1. Germline CDR1 reads MDHEN; CDR2 reads SYDVKM. Trimming took 4 bases from V and 5 from J; bases not matched to a gene: 9. The CDR3 is made up of 15 amino acids. Written as DNA, the CDR3 is TGTGCCAGCAGTTCCTTACCAGGGGGCAGGGAGACCCAGTACTTC. Translated: CASSSLPGGRETQYF.

Concerning this clone itself: The CDR3 carries no conserved terminal phenylalanine or tryptophan, so it likely arises from a read error. The CDR3 sequence: CASSEQGEYTEAFL. The CDR3 DNA sequence: TGTGCCAGCAGCGAACAGGGAGAATACACTGAAGCTTTCCTT. The V and J genes are TRBV7-2 and TRBJ1-1, with D perhaps TRBD1 (6 bases). The CDR3 loop spans 14 amino acids. Germline V gene lookup returns CDR1 SGHTA and CDR2 FQGNSA. The ends were cut back, 5 bases at V and 3 bases at J, with 13 bases in the middle.

There are a few counts of this clone. The V call is TRBV5-4, the J call TRBJ1-1, with D possibly matching TRBD1 (5 bases). CDR1 and CDR2 (germline): SGHNT, YYREEE (reference sequence). This CDR3 region has 13 residues. V shed 5 bases and J shed 2 bases, with 10 bases lying between them. The CDR3: CASSTQGNTEAFF. The DNA for the CDR3 is TGTGCCAGCAGTACGCAGGGTAACACTGAAGCTTTCTTT.

The chain joins TRBV29-1 to TRBJ1-1; D gene unclear. Trimming cost V 2 bases and J 1 base, with 8 bases left between them. Looked up from germline, CDR1 is SQVTM and CDR2 is ANQGSEA. CDR3 length: 13 amino acids. The CDR3: CSVELAENTEAFF. In DNA form, the CDR3 reads TGCAGCGTTGAACTGGCAGAGAACACTGAAGCTTTCTTT.

The CDR3, as DNA: TGCGCCAGCAGCCAAGTACTAGCGGACAACACCGGGGAGCTGTTTTTT. Its translation is CASSQVLADNTGELFF. The rearrangement joins TRBV4-3 to TRBJ2-2, with 8 positions matching TRBD2. The CDR3 has 16 amino acids. Germline loops: CDR1 LGHNA, CDR2 YSLEER. V shed 1 base, J shed 2 bases, and the junction held 3 bases outside the gene matches.

This clone appeared once. The chain combines TRBV5-1 with TRBJ1-2; D not resolved. Trimming stripped 0 bases from V and 1 base from J, with 16 bases between. In germline, CDR1 is SGHRS, CDR2 YFSETQ. The CDR3 sequence is 17 residues long. The CDR3 is CASSLGGSVLNNYGYTF. The CDR3 coding sequence is TGCGCCAGCAGCTTGGGTGGTTCCGTTCTCAATAACTATGGCTACACCTTC.

V and J are TRBV30 and TRBJ2-4; D is perhaps TRBD1 or TRBD2 (5 bases each). The V gene's germline CDR1 is GTSNPN and CDR2 SVGIG (reference sequence). Trimming shortened V by 7 bases and J by 4 bases, and 17 bases separated the two germline ends. This CDR3 comprises 14 residues. Here the CDR3 reads CALELGTKKNIQYF. The CDR3 DNA reads TGTGCCTTGGAGTTGGGGACGAAAAAAAACATTCAGTACTTC.

This clone was seen a few times. The gene calls are TRBV5-1 and TRBJ2-1, with no clear D. CDR1 SGHRS and CDR2 YFSETQ come from the germline V gene. V lost 5 bases and J 0 bases, leaving 12 bases between the germline ends. This CDR3 comprises 15 residues. CDR3 amino acids: CASRLTFSSYNEQFF. CDR3 nucleotides: TGCGCCAGCAGACTAACTTTTAGCTCCTACAATGAGCAGTTCTTC. Full variable domain (remainder filled in from reference TRBV5-1 and TRBJ2-1): KAGVTQTPRYLIKTRGQQVTLSCSPISGHRSVSWYQQTPGQGLQFLFEYFSETQRNKGNFPGRFSGRQFSNSRSEMNVSTLELGDSALYLCASRLTFSSYNEQFFGPGTRLTVL.

This clone has a handful of counts. This chain's CDR3 is CASRRTGPQETQYF. DNA of the CDR3: TGTGCCAGCAGGCGGACAGGGCCGCAAGAGACCCAGTACTTC. The chain couples TRBV5-4 to TRBJ2-5; 8 bases agree with TRBD1. CDR3 length: 14 residues. V lost 5 bases and J lost 2; bases outside the gene matches: 5. Looked up from germline, CDR1 is SGHNT and CDR2 is YYREEE (reference sequence).